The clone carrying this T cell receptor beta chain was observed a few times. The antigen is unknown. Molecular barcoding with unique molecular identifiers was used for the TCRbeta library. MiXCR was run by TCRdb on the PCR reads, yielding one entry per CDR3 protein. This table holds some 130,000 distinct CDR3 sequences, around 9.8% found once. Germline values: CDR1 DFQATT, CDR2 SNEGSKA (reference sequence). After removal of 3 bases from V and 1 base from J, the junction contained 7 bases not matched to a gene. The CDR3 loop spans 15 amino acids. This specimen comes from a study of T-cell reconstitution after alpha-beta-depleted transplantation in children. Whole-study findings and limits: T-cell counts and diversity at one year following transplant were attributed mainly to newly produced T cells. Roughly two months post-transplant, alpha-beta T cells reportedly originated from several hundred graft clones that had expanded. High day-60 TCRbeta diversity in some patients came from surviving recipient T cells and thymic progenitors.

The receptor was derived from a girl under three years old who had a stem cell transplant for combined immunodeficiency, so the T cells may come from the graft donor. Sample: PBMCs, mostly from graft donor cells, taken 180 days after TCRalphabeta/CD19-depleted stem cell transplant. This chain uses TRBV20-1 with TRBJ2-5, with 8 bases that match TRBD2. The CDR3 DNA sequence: TGCAGTGCTAGCGACCCTAGCGGGTTCCAAGAGACCCAGTACTTC. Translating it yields CSASDPSGFQETQYF.